This record covers a single T cell receptor beta chain. The V gene's germline CDR1 is LNHDA and CDR2 SQIVND (reference sequence). The V end was cut by 5 bases, the J end by 3 bases, with 10 bases between. The CDR3 is 14 residues long. The data derive from a study of cytomegalovirus exposure and HLA in healthy donors. PCR primers comprised 60 Vbeta and 13 Jbeta primers. Profiling relied on immunoSEQ multiplex PCR, and the TCRdb table lists in-frame clones only, not all of them. Recorded for this sample: 140,000 to 150,000 clones. The sample taken for sequencing was PBMCs. The receptor comes from a male donor in good health and CMV-seronegative. The chain carries TRBV19 and TRBJ2-2; TRBD2 is a possible D gene (6 bases). As DNA, the CDR3 is TGTGCCAGTAGTGGGCGGGGCGACACCGGGGAGCTGTTTTTT. Its translation is CASSGRGDTGELFF. The full variable domain, completed using reference TRBV19 and TRBJ2-2, is DGGITQSPKYLFRKEGQNVTLSCEQNLNHDAMYWYRQDPGQGLRLIYYSQIVNDFQKGDIAEGYSVSREKKESFPLTVTSAQKNPTAFYLCASSGRGDTGELFFGEGSRLTVL.